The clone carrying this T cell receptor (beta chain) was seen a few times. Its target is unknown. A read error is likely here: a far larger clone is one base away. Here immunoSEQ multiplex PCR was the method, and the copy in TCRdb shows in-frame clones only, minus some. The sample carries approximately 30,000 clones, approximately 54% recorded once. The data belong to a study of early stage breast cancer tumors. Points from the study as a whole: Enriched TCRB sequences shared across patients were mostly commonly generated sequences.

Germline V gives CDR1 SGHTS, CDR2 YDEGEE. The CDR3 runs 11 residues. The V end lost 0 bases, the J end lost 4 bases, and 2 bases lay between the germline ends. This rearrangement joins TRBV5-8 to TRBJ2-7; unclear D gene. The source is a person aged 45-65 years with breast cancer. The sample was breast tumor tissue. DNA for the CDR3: TGTGCCAGCAGCTTGGTGTACGAGCAGTACTTC. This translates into CASSLVYEQYF.